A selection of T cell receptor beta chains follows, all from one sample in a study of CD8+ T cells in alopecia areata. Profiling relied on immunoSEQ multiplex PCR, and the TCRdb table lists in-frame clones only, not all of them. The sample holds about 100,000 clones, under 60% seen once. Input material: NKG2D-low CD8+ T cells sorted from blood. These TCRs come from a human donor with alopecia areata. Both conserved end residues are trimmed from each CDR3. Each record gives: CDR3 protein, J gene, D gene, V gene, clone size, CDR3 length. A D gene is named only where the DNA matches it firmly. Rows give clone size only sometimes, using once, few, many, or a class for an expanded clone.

ASSDGLYYGYT,TRBJ1-2,NA,TRBV25-1,NA,11
ASSFIGELF,TRBJ2-2,NA,TRBV13,NA,9
ASSLAGQGAPSGEQY,TRBJ2-7,TRBD1,TRBV27,NA,15
ASSPSRSASEQY,TRBJ2-7,NA,TRBV5-1,NA,12
ASSPPTPQGPAAGELF,TRBJ2-2,TRBD1,TRBV7-9,NA,16
ASRETGGFHEQY,TRBJ2-7,TRBD1,TRBV25-1,NA,12
ASSEAGDRGRYEQF,TRBJ2-1,TRBD1,TRBV6-1,once,14
ASSPGSTGELF,TRBJ2-2,NA,TRBV5-6,NA,11
ASSSPGQGPYNEQF,TRBJ2-1,TRBD1,TRBV7-9,NA,14
ASSPSGRAVEQY,TRBJ2-7,TRBD2,TRBV28,NA,12
ASSIVFGDRSGNTIY,TRBJ1-3,NA,TRBV19,NA,15
ASSLFEGEAYNEQF,TRBJ2-1,NA,TRBV7-8,NA,14
SVVRDGETQY,TRBJ2-5,NA,TRBV29-1,NA,10
ASSVGLEIYEQY,TRBJ2-7,TRBD2,TRBV5-1,NA,12
ASSLLQGGSAEQF,TRBJ2-1,NA,TRBV5-1,NA,13
ASSLSGRGGWEQY,TRBJ2-7,NA,TRBV28,NA,13
ASGNVFMNTEAF,TRBJ1-1,NA,TRBV28,NA,12
AWSVGGVGTEAF,TRBJ1-1,NA,TRBV30,NA,12
SVNAGTGVLGTEAF,TRBJ1-1,TRBD1,TRBV29-1,few,14
ASSMGGVYNQPQH,TRBJ1-5,NA,TRBV5-6,NA,13
ASSLGATNEKLF,TRBJ1-4,NA,TRBV7-6,few,12
ASSYRQGVYEQY,TRBJ2-7,TRBD1,TRBV27,NA,12
ASSRGFTDTQY,TRBJ2-3,NA,TRBV6-5,few,11
ASSVGGDPAEQF,TRBJ2-1,NA,TRBV9,NA,12
SVVGGTEAF,TRBJ1-1,NA,TRBV29-1,NA,9
ASTPTEAGLYEQY,TRBJ2-7,NA,TRBV27,NA,13
ASSLTGTGNEQF,TRBJ2-1,TRBD1,TRBV27,NA,12
ASSYSSGAYGYT,TRBJ1-2,NA,TRBV6-5,NA,12
ATSRDQGAGNTIY,TRBJ1-3,NA,TRBV15,once,13
ASSFYLAGTGNQPQH,TRBJ1-5,TRBD1,TRBV28,NA,15
ASSEGNQETQY,TRBJ2-5,NA,TRBV9,NA,11
ASIGDYLYNEQF,TRBJ2-1,TRBD2,TRBV7-8,NA,12
ASTAGTQY,TRBJ2-3,NA,TRBV2,once,8
ASSFTSASTDTQY,TRBJ2-3,TRBD2,TRBV7-3,few,13
ASSLSPTGYNEQF,TRBJ2-1,NA,TRBV28,NA,13
ASSNPATNEKLF,TRBJ1-4,NA,TRBV11-2,few,12